This T cell receptor (beta chain) emerged from a study of blood T cell repertoires in COVID-19. V gave up 0 bases and J gave up 1 base; unmatched junction bases: 11. Germline V gene lookup returns CDR1 SGHRS and CDR2 YFSETQ. CDR3 length: 18 amino acids. Assay: immunoSEQ multiplex PCR; the TCRdb copy retains only in-frame clones and omits some. The data hold approximately 260,000 clones, with around 83% observed a single time. Material for sequencing was peripheral blood. This TCR was recovered from a woman aged 55 to 70 with active or convalescent COVID-19. The rearrangement links TRBV5-1 to TRBJ2-5, with TRBD1 identical over 8 bases. CDR3 nucleotide sequence: TGCGCCAGCAGCTTGGTCGTGACAGGGGCCCGGGCCCAAGAGACCCAGTACTTC. It specifies CASSLVVTGARAQETQYF.